This T cell receptor (beta chain) derives from a study of blood T cell repertoires in COVID-19. On the study more broadly: Donors in the United States, Italy and Spain gave samples during acute or convalescent COVID-19.

CDR3 length: 13 residues. Per the germline V gene, CDR1 is SGHTA and CDR2 is FQGNSA. Trimming shortened V by 4 bases and J by 0 bases, and 5 bases separated the two germline ends. Original methodology: It was from reference gene primer amplification that nucleated cell counts were estimated. Using immunoSEQ multiplex PCR, the repertoire was profiled, and TCRdb retains in-frame clones only, with some absent. V, J and clone size derive from that table, while D and trimming were established from the DNA sequence. The sample has about 320,000 clones, around 84% seen once; the top ten hold around 1.9%. The clonotype was recovered from a young woman who had been exposed to COVID-19. Material: PBMCs or T cells enriched from blood (not recorded which). The chain has TRBV7-2 and TRBJ2-3; a possible D gene is TRBD2 (5 bases). The CDR3 reads CASSSGSTDTQYF. CDR3 in DNA: TGTGCCAGCAGCTCGGGAAGCACAGATACGCAGTATTTT.